Below are 9 T cell receptor beta chains sequenced from a single sample in a study of blood T cell repertoires in COVID-19. Sequencing used immunoSEQ multiplex PCR; TCRdb keeps in-frame clones, though not all of them. In the table there are almost 250,000 clones, about 82% of which are singletons. The sample consisted of PBMCs or T cells enriched from blood (not recorded which). These receptors were collected from a woman aged 45-59 years with acute COVID-19.

V gene TRBV6-5 combines with J gene TRBJ1-2; 7 bases line up with TRBD1. The CDR3 runs to 13 residues. The germline CDR1 and CDR2 sequences are MNHEY and SVGAGI. Unmatched junction bases numbered 4, after V lost 7 bases and J lost 2 bases. The CDR3 loop reads CASNPTGNYGYTF. CDR3 nucleotides: TGTGCCAGCAATCCGACAGGGAACTATGGCTACACCTTC.

The rearrangement joins TRBV5-4 to TRBJ1-1, with 7 bases matching TRBD1. The V segment lost 2 bases and the J segment 1 base; nucleotides outside the gene matches: 5. In germline, CDR1 is SGHNT, CDR2 YYREEE (reference sequence). The CDR3 totals 15 residues. CDR3 sequence reads: CASSFRGWGNTEAFF. CDR3 bases: TGTGCCAGCAGCTTCAGGGGGTGGGGGAACACTGAAGCTTTCTTT.

V is TRBV6-5 and J is TRBJ1-2, with a weak D call TRBD1 (6 bases). In germline, CDR1 is MNHEY, CDR2 SVGAGI. With 0 bases removed from V and 6 bases from J, the gap between germline ends came to 11 bases. This CDR3 has 14 residues. The CDR3 DNA sequence: TGTGCCAGCAGTTACTCGACGCAGGGGAATGGCTACACCTTC. Its translation is CASSYSTQGNGYTF.

The chain joins TRBV4-2 to TRBJ1-1; no definite D call. The germline V and J ends were trimmed by 1 base and 0 bases, with 12 bases remaining between them. The germline CDR1 and CDR2 sequences are LGHNA and YNFKEQ. The CDR3 loop spans 16 amino acids. CDR3 region: CASSQGEVNLNTEAFF. The CDR3 nucleotides are TGTGCCAGCAGCCAAGGAGAAGTAAACTTGAACACTGAAGCTTTCTTT.

J is TRBJ1-5 and V is TRBV19, with a weak D call TRBD1 (5 bases). Germline CDR1 is LNHDA and CDR2 is SQIVND (reference sequence). The CDR3 covers 18 residues. V was cut by 3 bases and J by 0 bases, with 18 bases left in between. The DNA of the CDR3 is TGTGCCAGTAGTATCGGGACTCCTGGCAGCTATAGCAATCAGCCCCAGCATTTT. This translates into CASSIGTPGSYSNQPQHF.

This clone was observed once. The chain recombines TRBV11-3 with TRBJ2-2; TRBD1 might be the D (6 bases). V was pared by 6 bases and J by 2 bases, with 16 bases between. CDR3 length: 16 amino acids. Per the germline V gene, CDR1 is SGHNT and CDR2 is YENEEA. DNA for the CDR3: TGTGCCAGCAGTTGGGGGACATCGGCAAACACCGGGGAGCTGTTTTTT. This codes for CASSWGTSANTGELFF.

This clone was seen once. The gene calls are TRBV10-3 and TRBJ2-7; 8 bases match TRBD1. Germline V CDR1 and CDR2: ENHRY, SYGVKD. V gave up 0 bases and J gave up 5 bases; unmatched junction bases: 6. The CDR3 length is 15 residues. Written as DNA, the CDR3 is TGTGCCATCAGTGAGTCGGGGAGACAGGGGAACGAGCAGTACTTC. Its translation: CAISESGRQGNEQYF.

The rearrangement uses TRBV19 and TRBJ1-1; D not certain. The ends were cut back, 7 bases at V and 1 base at J, with 4 bases in the middle. Germline-derived CDR1 and CDR2 are LNHDA and SQIVND (reference sequence). The CDR3 is made up of 11 amino acids. CDR3 region: CASTRNTEAFF. As DNA, the CDR3 is TGTGCCAGTACCCGGAACACTGAAGCTTTCTTT.

The chain links TRBV11-2 to TRBJ1-1; TRBD1 aligns across 7 bases. The CDR3 loop spans 13 amino acids. The ends lost 2 bases at V and 4 bases at J; junction bases unmatched: 1. The germline V gene encodes CDR1 SGHAT and CDR2 FQNNGV. The CDR3 coding sequence is TGTGCCAGCAGCTTAAGGACAGGCACTGAAGCTTTCTTT. It encodes CASSLRTGTEAFF.